This is a list of T cell receptor beta chains from one sample in a study of T cell changes during pregnancy in multiple sclerosis. Here immunoSEQ multiplex PCR was the method, and the copy in TCRdb shows in-frame clones only, minus some. The table has some 52,000 clones, 85% to 95% seen once. Source: CD4+ T cells from peripheral blood mononuclear cells, taken in the third trimester of pregnancy. These receptors were taken from a female donor with multiple sclerosis, enrolled in a pregnancy study. Each CDR3 is given with its conserved first and last residue. D genes are given only for firm matches.

v_gene	d_gene	j_gene	CDR3aa	CDR3nt
TRBV27	.	TRBJ1-6	CASSISGVSYNSPLHF	TGTGCCAGCAGTATCTCAGGGGTCTCCTATAATTCACCCCTCCACTTT
TRBV7-6	.	TRBJ2-1	CASSLSRVGGTSYNEQFF	TGTGCCAGCAGCTTAAGTCGGGTCGGCGGGACCTCCTACAATGAGCAGTTCTTC
TRBV4-3	.	TRBJ2-3	CASSHSPDFPKYF	TGCGCCAGCAGCCACTCCCCCGACTTCCCCAAGTATTTT
TRBV5-1	.	TRBJ1-1	CASSGGGGVGTEAFF	TGCGCCAGCAGCGGGGGAGGAGGGGTGGGAACTGAAGCTTTCTTT
TRBV28	TRBD1	TRBJ1-5	CASSLEGPIRQGPQHF	TGTGCCAGCAGTTTGGAGGGGCCAATAAGACAGGGGCCCCAGCATTTT
TRBV18	.	TRBJ1-2	CASSPPLDRNYGYTF	TGTGCCAGCTCACCACCCCTGGACAGAAACTATGGCTACACCTTC
TRBV19	.	TRBJ1-1	CASMRENTEAFF	TGTGCCAGTATGAGGGAAAACACTGAAGCTTTCTTT
TRBV2	TRBD2	TRBJ2-1	CASSGRAGAINEQFF	TGTGCCAGCAGTGGGAGAGCGGGGGCTATCAATGAGCAGTTCTTC
TRBV21-1	.	TRBJ2-6	CASSPGTGGAKNGANVLTF	TGTGCCAGCAGCCCCGGGACAGGGGGCGCTAAAAATGGGGCCAACGTCCTGACTTTC
TRBV6-6	TRBD1	TRBJ1-1	CASSFPGGEAFF	TGTGCCAGCAGTTTCCCAGGGGGGGAAGCTTTCTTT
TRBV2	.	TRBJ2-5	CASRSQETQYF	TGTGCCAGCAGGTCACAAGAGACCCAGTACTTC
TRBV5-4	.	TRBJ2-7	CASSSNSVQGSEQYF	TGTGCCAGCAGCTCAAATTCGGTACAGGGATCCGAGCAGTACTTC
TRBV7-9	TRBD1	TRBJ1-5	CASSWGQGAQRGNQPQHF	TGTGCCAGCAGCTGGGGACAGGGGGCCCAGCGGGGCAATCAGCCCCAGCATTTT
TRBV30	TRBD1	TRBJ1-2	CAWKTGENYGYTF	TGTGCCTGGAAGACAGGGGAAAACTATGGCTACACCTTC
TRBV6-4	TRBD1	TRBJ2-3	CASSDSGDRGTDTQYF	TGTGCCAGCAGTGACTCGGGGGACAGGGGAACAGATACGCAGTATTTT
TRBV4-1	.	TRBJ1-2	CASSHPGGRNYGYTF	TGCGCCAGCAGCCACCCCGGGGGGCGGAACTATGGCTACACCTTC
TRBV7-2	TRBD2	TRBJ2-5	CASLAEETQYF	TGTGCCAGCCTAGCGGAGGAGACCCAGTACTTC
TRBV7-9	TRBD1	TRBJ2-1	CASSFWTGGYNEQFF	TGTGCCAGCAGCTTTTGGACAGGGGGCTACAATGAGCAGTTCTTC
TRBV7-9	.	TRBJ2-1	CASSSRWGHGQSYNEQFF	TGTGCCAGCAGCTCCCGATGGGGACACGGACAGTCCTACAATGAGCAGTTCTTC